This entry describes one T cell receptor (beta chain). The data are from a study of blood T cell repertoires in COVID-19. The wider study: Some COVID-19 samples were acute and others convalescent; all came from the United States, Italy and Spain.

CDR1 is LNHDA, CDR2 SQIVND, per germline (reference sequence). The trim removed 3 bases at V and 2 bases at J, leaving 5 bases unmatched. The length of the CDR3 is 15 residues. Assay used: immunoSEQ multiplex PCR; TCRdb lists only in-frame clones, some missing. The sample records over 200,000 clones, about 87% being singletons. This TCR was recovered from a woman in her thirties who had been exposed to COVID-19. Sequencing was carried out using PBMCs or T cells enriched from blood (not recorded which). The chain uses TRBV19 and TRBJ2-3; 7 bases line up with TRBD2. The CDR3 here is CASSIGAGNTDTQYF. CDR3 nucleotide sequence: TGTGCCAGTAGTATCGGAGCGGGAAACACAGATACGCAGTATTTT.